These 5 T cell receptor beta chains came from one sample sequenced in a study of T cells in Graves' hyperthyroidism and ophthalmopathy. The investigators amplified TCR beta CDR3 regions from RNA transcripts. The HTBI set primed first-round TCR CDR3 RT-PCR. MiXCR, applied by TCRdb to the multiplex PCR reads, yields one record per CDR3 protein. The sample shows 750,000 to 950,000 distinct CDR3 sequences, approximately 40% of them seen only once. The sample comprised blood. The receptors originated from a man aged 18 to 29 with Graves' hyperthyroidism.

This clonotype came up a few times. V usage is TRBV5-1 and J usage is TRBJ1-1; no reliable D call. CDR1 is SGHRS, CDR2 YFSETQ, per germline. V dropped 2 bases and J dropped 6 bases, with 11 bases sitting between them. The CDR3 is made up of 13 amino acids. The chain's CDR3 is CASSFSFTAEAFF. Written as DNA, the CDR3 is TGCGCCAGCAGCTTCTCATTCACGGCTGAAGCTTTCTTT.

The chain is built from TRBV5-1 and TRBJ2-5; D is undetermined. Germline V gene data show CDR1 as SGHRS and CDR2 as YFSETQ. This CDR3 has 13 amino acids. Trimming pared 5 bases from V and 0 bases from J, leaving 8 bases between. CDR3 in amino acids: CASRTTYQETQYF. The CDR3 DNA reads TGCGCCAGCAGAACAACCTACCAAGAGACCCAGTACTTC.

This clonotype was counted at least ten times. V and J are TRBV24-1 and TRBJ2-5; D unresolved. The CDR3 totals 15 residues. Germline assignment: CDR1 KGHDR and CDR2 SFDVKD. V was pared by 4 bases and J by 4 bases, with 15 bases between. CDR3 loop: CATSDTRSGGETQYF. CDR3 nucleotide sequence: TGTGCCACCAGTGACACCCGTTCCGGCGGAGAGACCCAGTACTTC.

V usage is TRBV2 and J usage is TRBJ2-7; TRBD1 is a possible D gene (5 bases). This CDR3 has 12 amino acids. The V and J ends lost 7 bases and 5 bases respectively, with 12 bases between them. Germline CDR1 is SNHLY and CDR2 is FYNNEI. The CDR3 loop is CASIREIHEQYF. CDR3 nucleotides: TGTGCCAGCATCAGGGAAATCCACGAGCAGTACTTC.

A few counts support this clonotype. The rearrangement links TRBV13 to TRBJ2-7, with a tentative D call TRBD2 (5 bases). Germline V gives CDR1 PRHDT, CDR2 FYEKMQ (reference sequence). V was clipped by 0 bases and J by 8 bases, with 11 bases between them. The CDR3 covers 13 residues. The CDR3 DNA follows: TGTGCCAGCAGCTTAGGGCTAGGAGGCAAGCAGTACTTC. This translates into CASSLGLGGKQYF. Combining the CDR3 with reference TRBV13 and TRBJ2-7 gives the whole variable domain AAGVIQSPRHLIKEKRETATLKCYPIPRHDTVYWYQQGPGQDPQFLISFYEKMQSDKGSIPDRFSAQQFSDYHSELNMSSLELGDSALYFCASSLGLGGKQYFGPGTRLTVT.